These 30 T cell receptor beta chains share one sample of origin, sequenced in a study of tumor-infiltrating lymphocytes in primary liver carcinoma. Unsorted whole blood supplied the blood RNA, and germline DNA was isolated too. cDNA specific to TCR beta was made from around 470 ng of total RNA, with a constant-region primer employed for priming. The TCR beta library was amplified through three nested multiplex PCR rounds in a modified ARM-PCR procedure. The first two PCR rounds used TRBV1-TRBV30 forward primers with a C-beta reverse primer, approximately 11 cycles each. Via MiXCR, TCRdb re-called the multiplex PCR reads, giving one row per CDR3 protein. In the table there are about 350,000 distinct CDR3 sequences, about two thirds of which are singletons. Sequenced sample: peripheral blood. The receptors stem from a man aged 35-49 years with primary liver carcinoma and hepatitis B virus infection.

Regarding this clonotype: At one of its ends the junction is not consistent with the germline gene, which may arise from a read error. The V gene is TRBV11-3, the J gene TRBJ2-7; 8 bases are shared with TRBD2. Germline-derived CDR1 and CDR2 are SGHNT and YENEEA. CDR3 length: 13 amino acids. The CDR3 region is CVSSFREGTEQYF. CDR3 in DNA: TGTGTCAGCAGCTTTCGGGAGGGCACCGAGCAGTATTTC.

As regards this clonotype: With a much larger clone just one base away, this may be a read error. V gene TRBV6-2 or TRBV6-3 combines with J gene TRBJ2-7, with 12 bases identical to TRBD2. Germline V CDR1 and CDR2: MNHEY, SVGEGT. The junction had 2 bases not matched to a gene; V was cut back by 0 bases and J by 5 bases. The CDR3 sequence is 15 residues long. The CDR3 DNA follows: TGTGCCAGCAGTTACTCGACTAGCGGGAGAGACGAGCAGTACTTC. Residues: CASSYSTSGRDEQYF.

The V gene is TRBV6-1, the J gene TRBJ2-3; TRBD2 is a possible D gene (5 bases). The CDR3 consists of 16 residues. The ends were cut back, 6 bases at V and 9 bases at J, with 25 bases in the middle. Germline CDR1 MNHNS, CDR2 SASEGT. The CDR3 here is CASRAACWAEDDTQYF. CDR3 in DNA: TGTGCCAGCAGGGCAGCGTGCTGGGCGGAGGACGACACGCAGTATTTT.

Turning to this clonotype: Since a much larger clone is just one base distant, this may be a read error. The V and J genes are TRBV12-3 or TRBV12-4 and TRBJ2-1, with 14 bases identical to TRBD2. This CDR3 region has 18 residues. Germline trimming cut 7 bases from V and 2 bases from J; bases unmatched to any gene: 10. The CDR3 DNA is TGTGCCAGCATAGTGGGACTAGCGGGAGTAAACACCTACAATGAGCAGTTCTTC. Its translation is CASIVGLAGVNTYNEQFF.

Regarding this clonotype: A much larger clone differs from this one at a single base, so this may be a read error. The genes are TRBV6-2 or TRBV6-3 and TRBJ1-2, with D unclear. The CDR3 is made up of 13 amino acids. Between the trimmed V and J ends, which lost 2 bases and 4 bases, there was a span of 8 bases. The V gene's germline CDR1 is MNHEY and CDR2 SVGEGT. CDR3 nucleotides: TGTGCCAGCAGTTACATAGGCGCCTATGGCTACACCTTC. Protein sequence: CASSYIGAYGYTF.

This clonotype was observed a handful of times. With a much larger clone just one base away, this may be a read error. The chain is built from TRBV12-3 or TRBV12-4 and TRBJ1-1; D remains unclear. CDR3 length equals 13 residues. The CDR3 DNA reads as TGTGCCAGGAGTTTACCGGGGTACACTGAAGCTTTCTTT. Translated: CARSLPGYTEAFF.

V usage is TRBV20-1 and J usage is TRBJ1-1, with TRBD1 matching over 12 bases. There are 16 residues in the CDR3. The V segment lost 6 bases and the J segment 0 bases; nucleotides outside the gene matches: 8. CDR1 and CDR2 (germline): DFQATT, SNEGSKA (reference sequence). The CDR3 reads CSARPRDRGLNTEAFF. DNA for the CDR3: TGCAGTGCCCGGCCCCGGGACAGGGGGCTGAACACTGAAGCTTTCTTT.

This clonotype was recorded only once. The CDR3 here is CASMGGLTNEQYF. In nucleotides, the CDR3 is TGTGCCAGCATGGGCGGACTAACCAACGAGCAGTACTTC. The J gene is TRBJ2-7, the V gene TRBV6-6; D is perhaps TRBD2 (6 bases). The CDR3 is made up of 13 amino acids. V was clipped by 7 bases and J by 5 bases, with 15 bases between them. Germline CDR1 and CDR2: MNHNY and SVGAGI (reference sequence).

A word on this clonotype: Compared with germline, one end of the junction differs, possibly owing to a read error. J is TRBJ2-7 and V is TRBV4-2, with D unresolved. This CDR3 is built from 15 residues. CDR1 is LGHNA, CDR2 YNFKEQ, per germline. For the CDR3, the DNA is TGTGCCAGTAGCCAAGACTTGGTCATATCCTACGAGCAGTACTTC. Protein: CASSQDLVISYEQYF.

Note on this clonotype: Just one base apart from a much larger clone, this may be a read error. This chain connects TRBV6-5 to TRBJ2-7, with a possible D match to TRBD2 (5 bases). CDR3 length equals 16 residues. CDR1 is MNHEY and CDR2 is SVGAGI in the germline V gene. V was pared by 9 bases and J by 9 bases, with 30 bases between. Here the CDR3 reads CARSDHPRRSPEGQYF. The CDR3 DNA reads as TGTGCCAGAAGTGACCACCCCCGGAGGAGCCCAGAGGGGCAGTACTTC.

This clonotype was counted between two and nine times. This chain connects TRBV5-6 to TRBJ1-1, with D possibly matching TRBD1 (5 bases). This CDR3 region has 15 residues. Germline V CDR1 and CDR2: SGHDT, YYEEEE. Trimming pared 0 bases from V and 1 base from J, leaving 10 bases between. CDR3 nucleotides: TGTGCCAGCAGCTTGGGTGGGGCCGGGAACACTGAAGCTTTCTTT. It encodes CASSLGGAGNTEAFF.

The CDR3 spells CASSLTKAEYEQYF. Written as DNA, the CDR3 is TGTGCCAGCAGCTTAACCAAGGCCGAGTACGAGCAGTACTTC. This sequence joins TRBV11-2 and TRBJ2-7; D gene ambiguous. The CDR3 is 14 residues long. From germline, CDR1 is SGHAT and CDR2 FQNNGV. The V gene lost 2 bases and the J gene lost 4 bases, with 12 bases spanning the gap.

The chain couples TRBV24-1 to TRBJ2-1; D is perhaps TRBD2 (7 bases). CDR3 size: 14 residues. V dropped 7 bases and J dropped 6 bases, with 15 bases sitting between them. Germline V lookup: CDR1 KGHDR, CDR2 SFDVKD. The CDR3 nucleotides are TGTGCCACCAGCAACTGGGGGGGGCTCAATGAGCAGTTCTTC. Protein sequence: CATSNWGGLNEQFF.

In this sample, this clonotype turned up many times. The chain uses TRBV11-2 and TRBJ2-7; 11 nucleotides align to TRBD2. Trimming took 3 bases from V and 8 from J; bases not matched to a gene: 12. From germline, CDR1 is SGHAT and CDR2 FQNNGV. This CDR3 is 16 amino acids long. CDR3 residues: CASSLHPGTSGRKQYF. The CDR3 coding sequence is TGTGCCAGCAGCTTGCATCCCGGGACTAGCGGCAGAAAGCAGTACTTC.

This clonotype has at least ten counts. This chain's CDR3 is CASSRRQGYEQYF. The CDR3 DNA reads as TGTGCCAGCAGTCGCCGACAGGGTTACGAGCAGTACTTC. This sequence joins TRBV6-2 or TRBV6-3 and TRBJ2-7, with 7 bases aligning to TRBD1. V was pared by 5 bases and J by 4 bases, with 5 bases of the junction left unmatched. The germline CDR1 and CDR2 sequences are MNHEY and SVGEGT. This CDR3 is 13 amino acids long.

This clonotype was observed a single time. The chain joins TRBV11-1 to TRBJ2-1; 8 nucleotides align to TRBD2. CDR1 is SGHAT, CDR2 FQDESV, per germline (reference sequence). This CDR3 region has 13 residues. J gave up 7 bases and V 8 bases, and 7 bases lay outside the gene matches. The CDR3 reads CASRSGGRNEQFF. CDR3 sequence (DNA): TGTGCCAGCCGAAGCGGGGGCCGGAATGAGCAGTTCTTC.

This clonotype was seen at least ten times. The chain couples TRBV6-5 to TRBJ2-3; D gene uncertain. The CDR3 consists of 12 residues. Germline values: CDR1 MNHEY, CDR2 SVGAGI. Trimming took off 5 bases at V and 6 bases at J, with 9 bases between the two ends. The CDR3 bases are TGTGCCAGCAGTCCCTCGCGGGATACGCAGTATTTT. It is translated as CASSPSRDTQYF.

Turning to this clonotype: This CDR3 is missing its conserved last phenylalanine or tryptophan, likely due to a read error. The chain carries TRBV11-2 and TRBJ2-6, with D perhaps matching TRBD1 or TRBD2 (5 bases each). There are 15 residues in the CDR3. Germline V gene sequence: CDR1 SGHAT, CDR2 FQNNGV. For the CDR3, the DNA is TGTGCCAGCAGCTTGGAGTGGACTGGGGCCAACCTCCTGACTCTC. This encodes CASSLEWTGANLLTL.

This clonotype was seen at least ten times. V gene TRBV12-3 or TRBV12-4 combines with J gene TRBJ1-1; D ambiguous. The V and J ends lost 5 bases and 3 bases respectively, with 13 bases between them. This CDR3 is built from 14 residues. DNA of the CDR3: TGTGCCAGCAGTCTTTATGAGGCGGACACTGAAGCTTTCTTT. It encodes CASSLYEADTEAFF.

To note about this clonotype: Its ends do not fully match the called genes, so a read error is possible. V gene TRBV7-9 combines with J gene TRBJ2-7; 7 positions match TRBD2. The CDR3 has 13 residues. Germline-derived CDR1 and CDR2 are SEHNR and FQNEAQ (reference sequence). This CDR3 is CASRTWEGREQYF. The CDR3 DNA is TGCGCCAGCAGGACGTGGGAGGGCCGCGAGCAGTACTTC.

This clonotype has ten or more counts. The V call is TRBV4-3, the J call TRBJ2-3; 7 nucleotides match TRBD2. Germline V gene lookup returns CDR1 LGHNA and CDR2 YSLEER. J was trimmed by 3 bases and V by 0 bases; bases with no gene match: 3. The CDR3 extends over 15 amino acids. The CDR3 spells CASSQDGGGTDTQYF. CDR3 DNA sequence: TGCGCCAGCAGCCAAGATGGGGGGGGGACAGATACGCAGTATTTT.

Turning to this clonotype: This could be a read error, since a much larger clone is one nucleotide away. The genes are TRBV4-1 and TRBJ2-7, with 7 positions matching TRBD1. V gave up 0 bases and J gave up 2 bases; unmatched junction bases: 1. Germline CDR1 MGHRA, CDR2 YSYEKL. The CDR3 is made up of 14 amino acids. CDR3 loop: CASSQEGQTYEQYF. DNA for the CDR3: TGCGCCAGCAGCCAAGAGGGACAGACCTACGAGCAGTACTTC.

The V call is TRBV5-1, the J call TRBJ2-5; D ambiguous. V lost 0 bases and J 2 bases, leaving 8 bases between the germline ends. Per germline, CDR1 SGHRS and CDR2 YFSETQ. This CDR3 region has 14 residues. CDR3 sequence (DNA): TGCGCCAGCAGCTTGGTCGGTGGGCAAGAGACCCAGTACTTC. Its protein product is CASSLVGGQETQYF. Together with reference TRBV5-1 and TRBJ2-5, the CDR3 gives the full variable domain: KAGVTQTPRYLIKTRGQQVTLSCSPISGHRSVSWYQQTPGQGLQFLFEYFSETQRNKGNFPGRFSGRQFSNSRSEMNVSTLELGDSALYLCASSLVGGQETQYFGPGTRLLVL.

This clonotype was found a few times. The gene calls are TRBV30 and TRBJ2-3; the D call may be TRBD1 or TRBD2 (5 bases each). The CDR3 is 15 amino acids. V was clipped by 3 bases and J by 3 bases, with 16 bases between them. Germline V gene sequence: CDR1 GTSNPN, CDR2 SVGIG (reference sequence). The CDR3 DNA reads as TGTGCCTGGAGCTCCGGGACCACTACGACAGATACGCAGTATTTT. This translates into CAWSSGTTTTDTQYF.

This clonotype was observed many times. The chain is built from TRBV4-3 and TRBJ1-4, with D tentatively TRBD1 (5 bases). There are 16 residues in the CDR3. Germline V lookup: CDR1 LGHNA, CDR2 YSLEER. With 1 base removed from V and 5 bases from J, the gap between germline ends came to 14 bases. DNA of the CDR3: TGCGCCAGCAGCCAAGTCTCCGGGACTTACAATGAAAAACTGTTTTTT. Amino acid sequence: CASSQVSGTYNEKLFF.

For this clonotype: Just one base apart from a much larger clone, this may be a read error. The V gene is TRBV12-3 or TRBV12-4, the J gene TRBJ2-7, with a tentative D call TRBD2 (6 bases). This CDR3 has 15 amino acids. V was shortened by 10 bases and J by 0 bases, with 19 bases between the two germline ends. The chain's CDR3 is CANSLQRVSSYEQYF. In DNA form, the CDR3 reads TGTGCCAACAGCCTACAGCGGGTTAGCTCCTACGAGCAGTACTTC.

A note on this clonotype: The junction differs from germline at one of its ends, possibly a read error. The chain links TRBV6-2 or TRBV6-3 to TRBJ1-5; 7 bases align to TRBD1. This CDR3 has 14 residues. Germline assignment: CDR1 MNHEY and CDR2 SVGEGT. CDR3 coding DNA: TGTGCCAGCAGTCCCGACAGGGTCCGTCAGCCCCAGCGTTTT. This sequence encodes CASSPDRVRQPQRF.

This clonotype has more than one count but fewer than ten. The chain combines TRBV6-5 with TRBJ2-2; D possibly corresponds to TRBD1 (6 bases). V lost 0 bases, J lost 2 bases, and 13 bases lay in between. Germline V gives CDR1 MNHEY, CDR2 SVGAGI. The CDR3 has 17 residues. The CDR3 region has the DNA TGTGCCAGCAGTTACTCGAGTTGGACAGCCAACACCGGGGAGCTGTTTTTT. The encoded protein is CASSYSSWTANTGELFF.

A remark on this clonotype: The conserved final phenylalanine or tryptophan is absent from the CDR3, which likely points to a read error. The CDR3, as DNA: TGTGCCAGCAGCTTACAGACTAGCGGACCCACTACAATGAGACAGTTCATC. It translates to CASSLQTSGPTTMRQFI. This sequence joins TRBV11-2 and TRBJ2-1, with 9 positions matching TRBD2. This CDR3 region has 17 residues. Germline CDR1 reads SGHAT; CDR2 reads FQNNGV. Trimming cost V 2 bases and J 13 bases; bases outside gene matches: 18.

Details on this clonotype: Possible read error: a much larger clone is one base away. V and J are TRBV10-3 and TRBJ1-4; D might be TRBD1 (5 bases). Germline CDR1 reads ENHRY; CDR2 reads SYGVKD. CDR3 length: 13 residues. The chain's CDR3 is CAISGREGEKLLF. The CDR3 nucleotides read TGTGCCATCAGTGGCAGGGAGGGTGAAAAACTGCTTTTT.